This record covers a single TCR beta chain. Its target is unknown. The assay, immunoSEQ v3.0, was run at survey level. Sequencing aimed to cover about 40,000-50,000 T-cell genomes per sample. The repertoire was sequenced with immunoSEQ multiplex PCR; TCRdb's copy has only in-frame clones and lacks some. This sample has 30,000 to 35,000 clones, with 70% to 80% found just once. The source of the sample is a study of long-term antiretroviral therapy in people with HIV. The study's findings and limits: Clones that expanded before ART (that is, prior to treatment) dominated the repertoire at all time points. The study collected no data on ART adherence, viral resistance or therapy changes.

It was in the United States that all participants with HIV were treated. CDR1 and CDR2 from the germline V gene are KGHSH and LQKENI. This CDR3 is built from 15 residues. V shed 3 bases and J 8 bases; nucleotides not matched to a gene: 7. The rearrangement joins TRBV18 to TRBJ2-1, with 10 bases that match TRBD2. The source material was unsorted PBMCs, sampled 1.9 years after starting antiretroviral therapy. The sequence was obtained from a man younger than 35 with HIV. The CDR3 reads CASSPALAGWDEQFF. DNA of the CDR3: TGTGCCAGCTCACCCGCACTAGCGGGGTGGGATGAGCAGTTCTTC.